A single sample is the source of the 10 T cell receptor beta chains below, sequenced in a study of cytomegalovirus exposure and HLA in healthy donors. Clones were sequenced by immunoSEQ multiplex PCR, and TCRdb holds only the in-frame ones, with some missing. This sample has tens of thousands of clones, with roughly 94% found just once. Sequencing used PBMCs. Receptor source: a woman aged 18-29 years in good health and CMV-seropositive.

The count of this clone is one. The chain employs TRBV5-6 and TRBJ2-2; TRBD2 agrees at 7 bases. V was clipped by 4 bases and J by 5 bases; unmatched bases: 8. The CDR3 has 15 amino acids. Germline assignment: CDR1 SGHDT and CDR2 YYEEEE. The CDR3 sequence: CASSVRDYGTGELFF. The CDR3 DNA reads TGTGCCAGCAGCGTCCGGGACTATGGGACCGGGGAGCTGTTTTTT.

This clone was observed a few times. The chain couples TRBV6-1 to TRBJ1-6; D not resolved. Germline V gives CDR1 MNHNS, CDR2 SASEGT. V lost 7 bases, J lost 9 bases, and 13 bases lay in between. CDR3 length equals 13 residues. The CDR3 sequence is CASKEPGSSPLHF. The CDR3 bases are TGTGCCAGCAAGGAGCCCGGGAGTTCACCCCTCCACTTT.

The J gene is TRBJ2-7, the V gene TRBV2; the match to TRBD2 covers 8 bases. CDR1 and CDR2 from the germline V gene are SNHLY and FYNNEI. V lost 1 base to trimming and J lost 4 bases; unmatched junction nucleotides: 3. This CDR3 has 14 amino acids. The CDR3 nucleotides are TGTGCCAGCAGTGAAGGAGCGGGAGCATACGAGCAGTACTTC. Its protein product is CASSEGAGAYEQYF. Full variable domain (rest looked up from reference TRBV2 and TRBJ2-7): EPEVTQTPSHQVTQMGQEVILRCVPISNHLYFYWYRQILGQKVEFLVSFYNNEISEKSEIFDDQFSVERPDGSNFTLKIRSTKLEDSAMYFCASSEGAGAYEQYFGPGTRLTVT.

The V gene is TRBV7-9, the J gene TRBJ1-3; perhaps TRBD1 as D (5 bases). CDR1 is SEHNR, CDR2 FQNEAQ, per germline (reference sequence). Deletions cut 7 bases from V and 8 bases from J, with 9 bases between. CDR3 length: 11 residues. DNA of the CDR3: TGTGCCAGCAACCCGGGGGACACCATATATTTT. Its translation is CASNPGDTIYF.

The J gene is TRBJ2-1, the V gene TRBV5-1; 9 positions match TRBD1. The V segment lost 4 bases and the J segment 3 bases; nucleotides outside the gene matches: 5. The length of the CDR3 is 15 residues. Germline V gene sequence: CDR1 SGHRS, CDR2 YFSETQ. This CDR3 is CASSPGQGSYNEQFF. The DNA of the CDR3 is TGCGCCAGCAGCCCGGGACAGGGCAGCTACAATGAGCAGTTCTTC.

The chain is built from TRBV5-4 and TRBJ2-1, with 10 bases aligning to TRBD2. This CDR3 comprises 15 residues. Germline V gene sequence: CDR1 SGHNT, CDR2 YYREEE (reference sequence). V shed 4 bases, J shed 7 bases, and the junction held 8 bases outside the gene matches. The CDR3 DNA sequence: TGTGCCAGCAGCCCCCGGACTAGCGGTGGGAATGAGCAGTTCTTC. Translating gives CASSPRTSGGNEQFF. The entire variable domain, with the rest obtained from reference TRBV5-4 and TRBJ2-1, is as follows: ETGVTQSPTHLIKTRGQQVTLRCSSQSGHNTVSWYQQALGQGPQFIFQYYREEENGRGNFPPRFSGLQFPNYSSELNVNALELDDSALYLCASSPRTSGGNEQFFGPGTRLTVL.

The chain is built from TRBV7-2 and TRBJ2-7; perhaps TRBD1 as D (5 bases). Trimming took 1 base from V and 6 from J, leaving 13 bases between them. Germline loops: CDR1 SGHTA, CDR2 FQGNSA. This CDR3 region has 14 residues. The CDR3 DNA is TGTGCCAGCAGCTTAGTCGACAGCGCTCCCGAGCAGTACTTC. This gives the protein CASSLVDSAPEQYF. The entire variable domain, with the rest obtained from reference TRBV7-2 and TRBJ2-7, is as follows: GAGVSQSPSNKVTEKGKDVELRCDPISGHTALYWYRQSLGQGLEFLIYFQGNSAPDKSGLPSDRFSAERTGGSVSTLTIQRTQQEDSAVYLCASSLVDSAPEQYFGPGTRLTVT.

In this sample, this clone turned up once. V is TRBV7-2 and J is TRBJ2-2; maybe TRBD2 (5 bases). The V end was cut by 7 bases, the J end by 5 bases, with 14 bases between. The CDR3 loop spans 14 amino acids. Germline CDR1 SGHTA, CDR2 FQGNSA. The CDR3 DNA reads TGTGCCAGCACCCAACTGCCGGGGACCGGGGAGCTGTTTTTT. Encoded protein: CASTQLPGTGELFF.

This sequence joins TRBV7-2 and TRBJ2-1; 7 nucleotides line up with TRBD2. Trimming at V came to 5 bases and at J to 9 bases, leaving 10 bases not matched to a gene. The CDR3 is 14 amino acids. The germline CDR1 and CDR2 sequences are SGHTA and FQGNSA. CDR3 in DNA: TGTGCCAGCAGCATACGGGGGGATCGGGGTGAGCAGTTCTTC. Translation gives CASSIRGDRGEQFF.

For the CDR3, the DNA is TGTGCCAGCAGTAGACAGGCCTCCTACGAGCAGTACTTC. This sequence encodes CASSRQASYEQYF. The chain carries TRBV6-5 and TRBJ2-7; maybe TRBD1 (6 bases). Germline values: CDR1 MNHEY, CDR2 SVGAGI. Trimming took 5 bases from V and 0 from J, leaving 8 bases between them. The CDR3 covers 13 residues.